This paragraph reports one TCR beta chain. Its antigen is unidentified. The data stem from a study of a mutant IDH1 vaccine in newly diagnosed glioma. The CDR3 loop spans 14 amino acids. The trim removed 5 bases at V and 4 bases at J, leaving 5 bases unmatched. Germline V gene lookup returns CDR1 SQVTM and CDR2 ANQGSEA. Time point here: week 23, last vaccination. All doses held 300 ug of mutant IDH1 20-mer peptide, with topical imiquimod. Measured with immunoSEQ multiplex PCR; TCRdb has only the in-frame clones, and not every one. The sample lists over 35,000 clones, around 81% occurring once. V is TRBV29-1 and J is TRBJ2-3; the match to TRBD2 covers 11 bases. This sample comprised PBMCs, obtained from a glioma patient whose treatment included an IDH1 peptide vaccine. The sequence was collected from a man aged 40-50 years with glioma. CDR3 sequence (DNA): TGCAGCGTTCCGATAGCGGGAGGGCCAGATACGCAGTATTTT. This translates into CSVPIAGGPDTQYF.